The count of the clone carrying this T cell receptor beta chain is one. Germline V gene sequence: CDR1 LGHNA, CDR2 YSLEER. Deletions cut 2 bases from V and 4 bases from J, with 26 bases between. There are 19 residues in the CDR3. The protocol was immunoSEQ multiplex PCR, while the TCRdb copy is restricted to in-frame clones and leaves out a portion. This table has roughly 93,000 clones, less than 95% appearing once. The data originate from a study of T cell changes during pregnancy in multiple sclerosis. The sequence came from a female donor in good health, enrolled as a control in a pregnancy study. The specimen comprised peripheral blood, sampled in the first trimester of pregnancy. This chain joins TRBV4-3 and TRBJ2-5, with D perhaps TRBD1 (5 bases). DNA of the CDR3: TGCGCCAGCAGCCAAAAGACTTGGCAGGGTGGTATACTTGGAGAGACCCAGTACTTC. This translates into CASSQKTWQGGILGETQYF.